These 19 T cell receptor beta chains were all obtained from the same sample, sequenced in a study of shared clonotypes between healthy human individuals (TCRdb year 2020). CD8 naive samples were CD45RO-negative cells positively selected for CCR7, giving a CD45RA+CCR7+ population that excluded TemRA cells. Library preparation employed the immunoSEQ multiplex PCR assay. The source is immuneACCESS, and TCRdb retained only in-frame sequences with V and J called. Part of the clones is not carried over; for the studies checked, unresolved V genes explain less than half of this, and the remainder is unexplained. The sample contains 1.5 million to 2.5 million clones, about 95% of them found a single time. The ten top clones hold under 1.5% of the sample. The sequencing sample was made of naive CD8+ T cells sorted from blood. What the cell subset or site label conveys for this sample: CD45RA+CCR7+. The receptors stem from a man between 18 and 29 years old in good health.

The chain links TRBV5-1 to TRBJ2-2, with D unclear. Germline CDR1 is SGHRS and CDR2 is YFSETQ. CDR3 size: 19 residues. V dropped 0 bases and J dropped 7 bases, with 25 bases sitting between them. The CDR3 DNA reads as TGCGCCAGCAGCTTGGGAGGTAGTGGCTATCTCGTTTGGAACGGGGAGCTGTTTTTT. Amino acid sequence: CASSLGGSGYLVWNGELFF. The whole variable domain, filled in from reference TRBV5-1 and TRBJ2-2, reads KAGVTQTPRYLIKTRGQQVTLSCSPISGHRSVSWYQQTPGQGLQFLFEYFSETQRNKGNFPGRFSGRQFSNSRSEMNVSTLELGDSALYLCASSLGGSGYLVWNGELFFGEGSRLTVL.

The chain uses TRBV11-1 and TRBJ2-7; TRBD1 matches at 9 bases. The germline CDR1 and CDR2 sequences are SGHAT and FQDESV (reference sequence). CDR3 length: 15 amino acids. The ends lost 4 bases at V and 2 bases at J; junction bases unmatched: 6. The CDR3 spells CASSSRTGVTYEQYF. The CDR3 nucleotides read TGTGCCAGCAGCTCCCGGACAGGGGTGACCTACGAGCAGTACTTC. Full variable domain (missing parts from reference TRBV11-1 and TRBJ2-7): EAEVAQSPRYKITEKSQAVAFWCDPISGHATLYWYRQILGQGPELLVQFQDESVVDDSQLPKDRFSAERLKGVDSTLKIQPAELGDSAMYLCASSSRTGVTYEQYFGPGTRLTVT.

This chain connects TRBV4-1 to TRBJ1-5; 7 bases fit TRBD1. CDR3 length equals 15 residues. Germline trimming cut 4 bases from V and 1 base from J; bases unmatched to any gene: 4. CDR1 MGHRA and CDR2 YSYEKL come from the germline V gene. In DNA form, the CDR3 reads TGCGCCAGCAGCCCATTGACAGGGAGCAATCAGCCCCAGCATTTT. Translation: CASSPLTGSNQPQHF.

On this clone itself: The sample holds other DNA sequences that translate to the same CDR3. V usage is TRBV9 and J usage is TRBJ2-7; 9 bases fit TRBD1. After removal of 0 bases from V and 3 bases from J, the junction contained 4 bases not matched to a gene. The CDR3 is 15 residues long. Germline CDR1 is SGDLS and CDR2 is YYNGEE. The CDR3 sequence: CASSVGGQGNYEQYF. CDR3 coding DNA: TGTGCCAGCAGCGTAGGGGGACAGGGAAACTACGAGCAGTACTTC. Variable domain in full (rest from reference TRBV9 and TRBJ2-7): DSGVTQTPKHLITATGQRVTLRCSPRSGDLSVYWYQQSLDQGLQFLIQYYNGEERAKGNILERFSAQQFPDLHSELNLSSLELGDSALYFCASSVGGQGNYEQYFGPGTRLTVT.

The gene calls are TRBV10-3 and TRBJ1-2; 10 positions match TRBD1. Trimming at V came to 2 bases and at J to 3 bases, leaving 3 bases not matched to a gene. Germline V lookup: CDR1 ENHRY, CDR2 SYGVKD. The CDR3 totals 15 residues. CDR3 sequence: CAISEPDRGDYGYTF. CDR3 bases: TGTGCCATCAGTGAGCCGGACAGGGGGGACTATGGCTACACCTTC.

V usage is TRBV19 and J usage is TRBJ2-5; TRBD2 might be the D (5 bases). CDR1 and CDR2 (germline): LNHDA, SQIVND (reference sequence). The CDR3 spans 15 residues. Between the trimmed V and J ends, which lost 4 bases and 2 bases, there was a span of 14 bases. In nucleotides, the CDR3 is TGTGCCAGTAGTACCGGACTGGTGGTACAAGAGACCCAGTACTTC. Amino acid sequence: CASSTGLVVQETQYF. The entire variable domain, with the rest obtained from reference TRBV19 and TRBJ2-5, is as follows: DGGITQSPKYLFRKEGQNVTLSCEQNLNHDAMYWYRQDPGQGLRLIYYSQIVNDFQKGDIAEGYSVSREKKESFPLTVTSAQKNPTAFYLCASSTGLVVQETQYFGPGTRLLVL.

This chain joins TRBV2 and TRBJ2-2; D might be TRBD2 (6 bases). V was shortened by 1 base and J by 0 bases, with 21 bases between the two germline ends. CDR3 size: 20 residues. The germline gives CDR1 SNHLY, CDR2 FYNNEI. The CDR3 DNA is TGTGCCAGCAGTGAAGGGTTCGCGGGGAGTGAACCGCCGAACACCGGGGAGCTGTTTTTT. It is translated as CASSEGFAGSEPPNTGELFF. Based on the CDR3 plus reference TRBV2 and TRBJ2-2, the full variable domain is EPEVTQTPSHQVTQMGQEVILRCVPISNHLYFYWYRQILGQKVEFLVSFYNNEISEKSEIFDDQFSVERPDGSNFTLKIRSTKLEDSAMYFCASSEGFAGSEPPNTGELFFGEGSRLTVL.

This clone was seen just once. The chain uses TRBV5-4 and TRBJ2-7; weak D call: TRBD1 (7 bases). Germline-derived CDR1 and CDR2 are SGHNT and YYREEE (reference sequence). The CDR3 length is 16 residues. The V end was cut by 4 bases, the J end by 0 bases, with 17 bases between. The CDR3 protein is CASSPVGQGGSYEQYF. For the CDR3, the DNA is TGTGCCAGCAGCCCGGTAGGGCAGGGGGGCTCCTACGAGCAGTACTTC.

This clone turned up a few times. This chain connects TRBV4-1 to TRBJ1-1; D is unresolved. V was pared by 5 bases and J by 7 bases, with 8 bases between. This CDR3 comprises 11 residues. Germline V gives CDR1 MGHRA, CDR2 YSYEKL. The DNA for the CDR3 is TGCGCCAGCAGCTTGTGGGGTGAAGCTTTCTTT. Its translation is CASSLWGEAFF.

This clone appeared once. The chain couples TRBV9 to TRBJ2-7; 8 nucleotides align to TRBD1. The CDR3 sequence is 15 residues long. The germline CDR1 and CDR2 sequences are SGDLS and YYNGEE. After removal of 0 bases from V and 5 bases from J, the junction contained 7 bases not matched to a gene. This CDR3 reads CASSVDGQGVNEQYF. The CDR3 nucleotides are TGTGCCAGCAGCGTAGACGGACAGGGCGTCAACGAGCAGTACTTC.

Notes on this clone: The same CDR3 is also encoded by other DNA sequences in this sample. The chain combines TRBV7-6 with TRBJ2-7; D is unresolved. The V gene lost 3 bases and the J gene lost 2 bases, with 8 bases spanning the gap. In germline, CDR1 is SGHVS, CDR2 FNYEAQ. CDR3 size: 13 residues. The CDR3 nucleotides read TGTGCCAGCAGCTTGGCACTAACCTACGAGCAGTACTTC. This codes for CASSLALTYEQYF.

This rearrangement joins TRBV4-1 to TRBJ1-1; weak D call: TRBD1 (5 bases). V was clipped by 3 bases and J by 7 bases, with 9 bases between them. The germline V gene encodes CDR1 MGHRA and CDR2 YSYEKL. The CDR3 runs to 12 residues. CDR3 sequence: CASSQSGGEAFF. The CDR3 DNA reads as TGCGCCAGCAGCCAGAGTGGGGGTGAAGCTTTCTTT.

The chain recombines TRBV27 with TRBJ1-2; D possibly corresponds to TRBD1 (6 bases). V lost 3 bases, J lost 5 bases, and 13 bases lay in between. From germline, CDR1 is MNHEY and CDR2 SMNVEV (reference sequence). The CDR3 is 14 amino acids. CDR3 nucleotides: TGTGCCAGCAGTTTTACACAGGGAGGGTATGGCTACACCTTC. This translates into CASSFTQGGYGYTF.

This chain links TRBV4-3 with TRBJ1-6, with D maybe TRBD1 (5 bases). This CDR3 contains 17 residues. The germline gives CDR1 LGHNA, CDR2 YSLEER. Trimming removed 0 bases at V and 4 bases at J, with 13 bases between. The CDR3 bases are TGCGCCAGCAGCCAAGATAGCTCGGGACCGTATAATTCACCCCTCCACTTT. It yields the protein CASSQDSSGPYNSPLHF.

This CDR3 is CASSLNGQSSYEQYF. The DNA of the CDR3 is TGCGCCAGCAGCCTGAATGGACAGTCATCCTACGAGCAGTACTTC. The chain combines TRBV4-1 with TRBJ2-7; tentatively, D is TRBD1 (6 bases). This CDR3 has 15 amino acids. Germline V gene lookup returns CDR1 MGHRA and CDR2 YSYEKL. V was cut by 4 bases and J by 1 base, with 14 bases left in between.

This sequence joins TRBV9 and TRBJ2-3, with D unclear. The CDR3 runs to 14 residues. The germline V and J ends were trimmed by 3 bases and 0 bases, with 8 bases remaining between them. Germline V CDR1 and CDR2: SGDLS, YYNGEE. CDR3 region: CASSELLSTDTQYF. For the CDR3, the DNA is TGTGCCAGCAGCGAATTACTTAGCACAGATACGCAGTATTTT.

The chain couples TRBV14 to TRBJ2-1, with D possibly TRBD2 on 5 matching bases. The V and J ends lost 1 base and 4 bases respectively, with 14 bases between them. CDR1 SGHDN and CDR2 FVKESK come from the germline V gene. The CDR3 runs to 16 residues. The CDR3 DNA sequence: TGTGCCAGCAGCCAAGCCCTAGCCGCTTTATACAATGAGCAGTTCTTC. Amino acid sequence: CASSQALAALYNEQFF.

This clone is a singleton in its sample. Within the sample, other DNA sequences also encode this same CDR3. The V call is TRBV5-1, the J call TRBJ2-3, with 11 positions matching TRBD2. V gave up 0 bases and J gave up 3 bases; unmatched junction bases: 3. This CDR3 region has 16 residues. Germline assignment: CDR1 SGHRS and CDR2 YFSETQ. The CDR3 protein is CASSLALAGGTDTQYF. The CDR3 region has the DNA TGCGCCAGCAGCTTGGCCCTAGCGGGGGGAACAGATACGCAGTATTTT.

This chain uses TRBV11-2 with TRBJ2-1, with 8 bases fitting TRBD2. CDR1 is SGHAT and CDR2 is FQNNGV in the germline V gene. The CDR3 spans 12 residues. V trimming: 3 bases; J trimming: 15 bases; junction bases outside the gene matches: 7. The CDR3 DNA reads TGTGCCAGCAGCTTCGAAGCGGGAGAGGCGTTCTTC. As protein: CASSFEAGEAFF. Together with reference TRBV11-2 and TRBJ2-1, the CDR3 gives the full variable domain: EAGVAQSPRYKIIEKRQSVAFWCNPISGHATLYWYQQILGQGPKLLIQFQNNGVVDDSQLPKDRFSAERLKGVDSTLKIQPAKLEDSAVYLCASSFEAGEAFFGPGTRLTVL.